A single count supports the clone carrying this T cell receptor (beta chain). The antigen is not known. These data come from a study of T cells after yellow fever vaccination. The study, taken as a whole, reports: Shared CD4/CD8 clonotypes were a small share, likely from convergent recombination. Clones from primary vaccination mostly reappeared after the booster (about 97% CD4, approximately 88% CD8). Peaking on day 5 versus 15, the secondary response was faster but weaker.

5'RACE template switching added a universal primer site and UMIs to TCR cDNA. TCRdb reprocessed the 5' RACE reads with MiXCR, giving one entry per CDR3 protein. This table holds about 320,000 distinct CDR3 sequences, approximately 12% found once. Germline CDR1 is MNHEY and CDR2 is SVGAGI. The CDR3 has 17 amino acids. V shed 2 bases, J shed 7 bases, and the junction held 14 bases outside the gene matches. The sample here was CD4+ T cells sorted from PBMCs, taken 15 days after the yellow fever booster vaccination. The chain links TRBV6-5 to TRBJ2-3, with 8 positions matching TRBD2. The clonotype was recovered from a man aged 18 to 29 who received the YFV17D yellow fever vaccine. For the CDR3, the DNA is TGTGCCAGCAGTTACGAGCGCGGGGGGCTCCTTCGTAATACGCAGTATTTT. This sequence encodes CASSYERGGLLRNTQYF.